This T cell receptor beta chain was sequenced during a study of immune cell composition in non-small cell lung cancer. Germline loops: CDR1 SGHRS, CDR2 YFSETQ. V shed 5 bases and J 3 bases; nucleotides not matched to a gene: 8. The CDR3 runs 15 residues. This clone has more than one count but fewer than ten. What it binds is unknown. Study conclusions and caveats: Dominant in vivo tumour-associated clones were not shown to share tumour-reactive sequences.

Generated by immunoSEQ multiplex PCR, the TCRdb table keeps only in-frame clones and is missing some. The sample contains about 15,000 clones, 69% of which appear only once. The sample was lung tumor tissue. This TCR came from a human donor with non-small cell lung cancer. The chain employs TRBV5-1 and TRBJ1-1; 9 bases fit TRBD1. Written as DNA, the CDR3 is TGCGCCAGCAGTTACTACAGGGGGCTAGACACTGAAGCTTTCTTT. Its translation is CASSYYRGLDTEAFF.